Each of the 6 T cell receptor beta chains below was sequenced from the same sample in a study of CD8 T cells in ankylosing spondylitis. Each CDR3 protein is one row after TCRdb ran MiXCR on the 5' RACE reads. The table lists about 250,000 distinct CDR3 sequences, under 20% of them singletons. Sequenced material: blood, either unsorted or a sorted T cell fraction (not recorded which). These receptors all come from a male donor with ankylosing spondylitis or in good health (not recorded which).

The J gene is TRBJ2-5, the V gene TRBV2; D uncertain. The CDR3 runs 10 residues. Trimming removed 10 bases at V and 0 bases at J, with 3 bases between. The germline CDR1 and CDR2 sequences are SNHLY and FYNNEI. The CDR3 reads CATNQETQYF. Written as DNA, the CDR3 is TGTGCCACCAACCAAGAGACCCAGTACTTC.

This clonotype was observed a few times. The V and J genes are TRBV10-2 and TRBJ2-5; no firm D call. Germline CDR1 and CDR2: WSHSY and SAAADI. The CDR3 sequence is 13 residues long. Trimming cost V 4 bases and J 2 bases, with 8 bases left between them. The chain's CDR3 is CASSVEAQETQYF. In DNA, the CDR3 is TGCGCCAGCAGTGTGGAAGCGCAAGAGACCCAGTACTTC.

The rearrangement links TRBV20-1 to TRBJ2-5; no reliable D call. Trimming stripped 0 bases from V and 0 bases from J, with 11 bases between. The V gene's germline CDR1 is DFQATT and CDR2 SNEGSKA (reference sequence). This CDR3 has 15 amino acids. In DNA, the CDR3 is TGCAGTGCTAGAGATGATAGAGCGTACCAAGAGACCCAGTACTTC. Its protein is CSARDDRAYQETQYF.

This chain uses TRBV5-1 with TRBJ2-7, with 7 bases lining up with TRBD2. The V gene's germline CDR1 is SGHRS and CDR2 YFSETQ. The V segment lost 4 bases and the J segment 2 bases; nucleotides outside the gene matches: 12. There are 16 residues in the CDR3. The CDR3 loop is CASSDTPLAGTYEQYF. CDR3 nucleotide sequence: TGCGCCAGCAGCGACACTCCTTTAGCGGGTACCTACGAGCAGTACTTC.

This clonotype was seen many times. This chain uses TRBV5-1 with TRBJ2-2; maybe TRBD2 (6 bases). V lost 4 bases to trimming and J lost 1 base, with 8 bases between them. From germline, CDR1 is SGHRS and CDR2 YFSETQ. The length of the CDR3 is 14 residues. For the CDR3, the DNA is TGCGCCAGCAGCCCGGGAGTGAACACCGGGGAGCTGTTTTTT. Translated, it gives CASSPGVNTGELFF. The whole variable domain, remainder taken from reference TRBV5-1 and TRBJ2-2, is KAGVTQTPRYLIKTRGQQVTLSCSPISGHRSVSWYQQTPGQGLQFLFEYFSETQRNKGNFPGRFSGRQFSNSRSEMNVSTLELGDSALYLCASSPGVNTGELFFGEGSRLTVL.

The table lists this clonotype with a few counts. V is TRBV29-1 and J is TRBJ2-3; 11 bases map to TRBD2. Germline V gene lookup returns CDR1 SQVTM and CDR2 ANQGSEA. The CDR3 runs to 15 residues. The junction had 6 bases not matched to a gene; V was cut back by 7 bases and J by 0 bases. As DNA, the CDR3 is TGCAGCGCCTGGGGACTAGCGGACAGCACAGATACGCAGTATTTT. It specifies CSAWGLADSTDTQYF.